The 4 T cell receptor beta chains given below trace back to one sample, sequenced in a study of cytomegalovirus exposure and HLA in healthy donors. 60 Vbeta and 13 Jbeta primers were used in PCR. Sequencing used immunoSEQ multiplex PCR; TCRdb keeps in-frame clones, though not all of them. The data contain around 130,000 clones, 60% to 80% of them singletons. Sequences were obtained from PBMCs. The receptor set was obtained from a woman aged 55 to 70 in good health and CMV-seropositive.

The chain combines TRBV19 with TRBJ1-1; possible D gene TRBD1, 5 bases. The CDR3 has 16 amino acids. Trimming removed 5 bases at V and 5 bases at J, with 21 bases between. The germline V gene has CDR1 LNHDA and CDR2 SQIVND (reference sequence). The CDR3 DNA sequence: TGTGCCAGTAGTCCCCAGATGGTGTCAGGGAGGACTGAAGCTTTCTTT. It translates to CASSPQMVSGRTEAFF.

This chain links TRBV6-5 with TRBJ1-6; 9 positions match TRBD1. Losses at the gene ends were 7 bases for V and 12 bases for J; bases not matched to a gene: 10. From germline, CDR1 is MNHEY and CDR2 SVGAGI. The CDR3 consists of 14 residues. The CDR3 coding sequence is TGTGCCAGCATTGGACAGGGGCCGGGTAGACCCCTCCACTTT. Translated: CASIGQGPGRPLHF.

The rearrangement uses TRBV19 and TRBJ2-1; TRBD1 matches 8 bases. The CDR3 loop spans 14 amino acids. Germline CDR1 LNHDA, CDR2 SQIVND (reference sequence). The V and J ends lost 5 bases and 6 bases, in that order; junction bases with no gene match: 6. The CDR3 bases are TGTGCCAGTAGTCCCACGGACAGGGTCAATGAGCAGTTCTTC. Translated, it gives CASSPTDRVNEQFF.

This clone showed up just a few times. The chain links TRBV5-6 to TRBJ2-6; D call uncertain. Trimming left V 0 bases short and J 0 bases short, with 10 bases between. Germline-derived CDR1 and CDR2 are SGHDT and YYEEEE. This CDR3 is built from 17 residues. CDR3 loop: CASSLGSGISGANVLTF. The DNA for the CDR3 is TGTGCCAGCAGCTTGGGATCAGGCATCTCTGGGGCCAACGTCCTGACTTTC.